This T cell receptor (beta chain) emerged from a study of OX40 agonist ivuxolimab in advanced cancers. Sequenced by immunoSEQ multiplex PCR; TCRdb stores in-frame clones only, minus some. The sample records 35,000 to 50,000 clones, about four fifths being singletons. The source is an adult with an advanced solid tumor such as melanoma, head and neck, liver or kidney cancer. The source material was CD4+ or CD8+ T cells sorted from blood, sampled in a trial of the OX40 agonist ivuxolimab.

For the CDR3, the DNA is TGCAGTGCTAGAGCCGGGGAGCTGTTTTTT. It encodes CSARAGELFF. The V gene is TRBV20-1, the J gene TRBJ2-2; D ambiguous. From germline, CDR1 is DFQATT and CDR2 SNEGSKA (reference sequence). V shed 1 base and J shed 6 bases, with 0 bases lying between them. The CDR3 is 10 amino acids.